Here is one TCR beta chain with its context. These data come from a study of shared clonotypes between healthy human individuals. Overall study context: Used for every donor were three CD4 naive, three CD4 memory, two CD8 naive and one CD8 memory plate.

At the deep level, the assay was run. Around 32,000 T cell genomes, or around 200 ng DNA, went into the sorted-subset replicate PCRs. Produced via immunoSEQ multiplex PCR; TCRdb's table is partial and in-frame only. The data contain about 1.1 million clones, 70% to 80% of them singletons. The V and J ends lost 1 base and 5 bases respectively, with 18 bases between them. The CDR3 consists of 16 residues. Looked up from germline, CDR1 is KGHSH and CDR2 is LQKENI. This clonotype was obtained from a man aged 18 to 30 in good health. Some clones in this sample may be carry-over from other donors' samples. Sequenced input: memory CD4+ T cells from PBMCs. Stated subset: CD45RA-negative fraction. The chain combines TRBV18 with TRBJ2-7; no clear D gene. The DNA of the CDR3 is TGTGCCAGCTCACCACGAATGAGGCGGCCAGACGACGAGCAGTACTTC. Translating gives CASSPRMRRPDDEQYF. Full variable domain (rest looked up from reference TRBV18 and TRBJ2-7): NAGVMQNPRHLVRRRGQEARLRCSPMKGHSHVYWYRQLPEEGLKFMVYLQKENIIDESGMPKERFSAEFPKEGPSILRIQQVVRGDSAAYFCASSPRMRRPDDEQYFGPGTRLTVT.